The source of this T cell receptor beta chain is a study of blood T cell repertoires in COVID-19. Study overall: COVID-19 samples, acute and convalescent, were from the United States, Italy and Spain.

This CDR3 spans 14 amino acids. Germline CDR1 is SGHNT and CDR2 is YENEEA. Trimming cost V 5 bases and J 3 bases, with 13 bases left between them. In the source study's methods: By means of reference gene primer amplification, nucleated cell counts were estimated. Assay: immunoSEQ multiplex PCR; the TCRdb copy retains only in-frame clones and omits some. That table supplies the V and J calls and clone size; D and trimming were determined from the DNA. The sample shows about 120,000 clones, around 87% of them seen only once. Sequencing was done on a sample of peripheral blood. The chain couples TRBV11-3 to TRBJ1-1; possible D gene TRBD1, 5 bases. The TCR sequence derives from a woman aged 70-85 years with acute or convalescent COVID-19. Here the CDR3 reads CASSTQGADTEAFF. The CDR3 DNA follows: TGTGCCAGCAGCACCCAAGGGGCCGACACTGAAGCTTTCTTT.